The 16 T cell receptor beta chains reported below all come from one sample, sequenced in a study of vaccination effects on CD4 cells after COVID-19 (dated by TCRdb to the early 2020s). Library creation used the immunoSEQ multiplex PCR assay. Held by TCRdb, this immuneACCESS table contains in-frame sequences only and omits some clones. Under half of the omission traces to an unresolved V gene where checked; the cause of the rest is unknown. The sample table holds some 70,000 clones, of which around 80% were seen once. The ten most abundant clones make up 1.2% of the sample. To identify antigen-specific CD4+ T cell clonotypes by their expansion, the ViraFEST assay first stimulated PBMC with viral peptide pools and then applied TCR sequencing. After less than 13 days of culture, CD4+ T cells were isolated with the EasySep CD4+ T cell isolation kit. Participants received two doses of either the BNT162b2 or the mRNA-1273 mRNA SARS-CoV-2 vaccine.

No antigens are known for them. Specimen: CD4+ T cells from PBMCs cultured with HCoV-229E spike peptides, collected after COVID-19 vaccination. This specimen's cell subset or site label, per the study, means: HCoV-229E spike overlapping peptide pool stimulation. Every receptor here comes from a human donor who received a COVID-19 vaccine.

The V and J genes are TRBV5-8 and TRBJ1-5; 7 positions match TRBD1. There are 17 residues in the CDR3. V was clipped by 4 bases and J by 4 bases; unmatched bases: 14. CDR1 and CDR2 from the germline V gene are SGHTS and YDEGEE. DNA of the CDR3: TGTGCCAGCAGCATCTCGACGTGGGACAGAAAAAATCAGCCCCAGCATTTT. It specifies CASSISTWDRKNQPQHF.

V usage is TRBV7-9 and J usage is TRBJ2-3, with D unresolved. V dropped 3 bases and J dropped 0 bases, with 22 bases sitting between them. This CDR3 region has 19 residues. Germline CDR1 SEHNR, CDR2 FQNEAQ (reference sequence). CDR3 residues: CASSFPSPPALPSTDTQYF. Here the CDR3 DNA reads TGTGCCAGCAGCTTCCCATCTCCTCCTGCGTTACCTAGCACAGATACGCAGTATTTT.

The chain combines TRBV3-1 (or the pseudogene TRBV3-2) with TRBJ1-1; 8 bases are shared with TRBD1. The trim removed 8 bases at V and 5 bases at J, leaving 10 bases unmatched. The CDR3 sequence is 14 residues long. Germline V CDR1 and CDR2: LGHDT, YNNKEL (reference sequence). This CDR3 is CASADRVRNTEAFF. In DNA, the CDR3 is TGTGCCAGCGCGGACAGGGTGAGAAATACTGAAGCTTTCTTT.

The chain joins TRBV10-3 to TRBJ2-7, with 8 positions matching TRBD1. CDR1 ENHRY and CDR2 SYGVKD come from the germline V gene. CDR3 length: 14 amino acids. Unmatched junction bases numbered 5, after V lost 3 bases and J lost 4 bases. CDR3 sequence (DNA): TGTGCCATCAGTGACCCAGGGGGCCTGTACGAGCAGTACGTC. Translated: CAISDPGGLYEQYV.

The chain combines TRBV12-3 or TRBV12-4 with TRBJ2-2; no clear D. The CDR3 is 13 residues long. Trimming cost V 3 bases and J 5 bases, with 7 bases left between them. CDR3 in DNA: TGTGCCAGCAGTTTTCGAGAAACCGGGGAGCTGTTTTTT. Encoded protein: CASSFRETGELFF.

The gene calls are TRBV2 and TRBJ1-5, with 11 bases aligning to TRBD1. The CDR3 has 15 residues. J lost 4 bases, V lost 5 bases, and 4 bases had no gene match. Per the germline V gene, CDR1 is SNHLY and CDR2 is FYNNEI. CDR3 nucleotide sequence: TGTGCCAGCAGTAACCGGGACAGGGGGAATCAGCCCCAGCATTTT. Protein product: CASSNRDRGNQPQHF. The full variable domain, in which reference TRBV2 and TRBJ1-5 provide the parts outside the CDR3, is EPEVTQTPSHQVTQMGQEVILRCVPISNHLYFYWYRQILGQKVEFLVSFYNNEISEKSEIFDDQFSVERPDGSNFTLKIRSTKLEDSAMYFCASSNRDRGNQPQHFGDGTRLSIL.

V and J are TRBV12-3 or TRBV12-4 and TRBJ1-5; possibly TRBD1 for D (5 bases). Between the trimmed V and J ends, which lost 2 bases and 12 bases, there was a span of 11 bases. The CDR3 has 12 amino acids. CDR3 in DNA: TGTGCCAGCAGTTTACTGACAGATGGCCAGCATTTT. It yields the protein CASSLLTDGQHF.

The rearrangement uses TRBV7-2 and TRBJ1-3, with a weak D call TRBD1 (6 bases). This CDR3 region has 16 residues. Germline lookup yields CDR1 SGHTA and CDR2 FQGNSA. V was pared by 3 bases and J by 0 bases, with 12 bases between. The CDR3 region has the DNA TGTGCCAGCAGCTTCTCGGGGGCTGGCTCTGGAAACACCATATATTTT. This gives the protein CASSFSGAGSGNTIYF. Together with reference TRBV7-2 and TRBJ1-3, the CDR3 gives the full variable domain: GAGVSQSPSNKVTEKGKDVELRCDPISGHTALYWYRQSLGQGLEFLIYFQGNSAPDKSGLPSDRFSAERTGGSVSTLTIQRTQQEDSAVYLCASSFSGAGSGNTIYFGEGSWLTVV.

This chain links TRBV7-8 with TRBJ2-5; no clear D. Per the germline V gene, CDR1 is SGHVS and CDR2 is FQNEAQ. The CDR3 is 13 amino acids. Trimming removed 5 bases from V and 1 base from J, with 8 bases in between. The CDR3 coding sequence is TGTGCCAGCAGCCCCGGTTCCCAAGAGACCCAGTACTTC. Amino acid sequence: CASSPGSQETQYF. Filled out from reference TRBV7-8 and TRBJ2-5, the complete variable domain reads GAGVSQSPRYKVAKRGQDVALRCDPISGHVSLFWYQQALGQGPEFLTYFQNEAQLDKSGLPSDRFFAERPEGSVSTLKIQRTQQEDSAVYLCASSPGSQETQYFGPGTRLLVL.

DNA of the CDR3: TGTGCCAGCAGCCGAGGACAGGGCGGGGCAGCTTTCTTT. Residues: CASSRGQGGAAFF. This chain connects TRBV7-9 to TRBJ1-1; 8 nucleotides align to TRBD1. The V gene end was trimmed by 5 bases and the J gene end by 10 bases; junction bases not matched to a gene: 9. This CDR3 is 13 amino acids long. Germline lookup yields CDR1 SEHNR and CDR2 FQNEAQ (reference sequence).

Comments on this clone: In the same sample, other DNA sequences code for this CDR3. CDR3: CSARAYNEQFF. CDR3 nucleotides: TGCAGTGCTCGCGCCTACAATGAGCAGTTCTTC. The V gene is TRBV20-1, the J gene TRBJ2-1, with D uncertain. The V end was cut by 5 bases, the J end by 2 bases, with 4 bases between. The CDR3 contains 11 residues. Germline loops: CDR1 DFQATT, CDR2 SNEGSKA (reference sequence).

The chain links TRBV5-8 to TRBJ1-2; D perhaps matches TRBD1 (6 bases). Germline CDR1 SGHTS, CDR2 YDEGEE. CDR3 size: 16 residues. V gave up 1 base and J gave up 3 bases, with 16 bases separating them. CDR3 coding DNA: TGTGCCAGCAGCTTGAAAGGACAGACCCTTGACTATGGCTACACCTTC. Translated, it gives CASSLKGQTLDYGYTF. Based on the CDR3 plus reference TRBV5-8 and TRBJ1-2, the full variable domain is EAGVTQSPTHLIKTRGQQATLRCSPISGHTSVYWYQQALGLGLQFLLWYDEGEERNRGNFPPRFSGRQFPNYSSELNVNALELEDSALYLCASSLKGQTLDYGYTFGSGTRLTVV.

The rearrangement joins TRBV18 to TRBJ2-5; 11 bases match TRBD2. Germline V gene sequence: CDR1 KGHSH, CDR2 LQKENI. V trimming: 4 bases; J trimming: 5 bases; junction bases outside the gene matches: 3. This CDR3 is built from 14 residues. Here the CDR3 reads CASSQLAGVETQYF. The CDR3, as DNA: TGTGCCAGCTCACAACTAGCGGGGGTGGAGACCCAGTACTTC.

The chain recombines TRBV18 with TRBJ2-7; 9 bases map to TRBD1. Germline values: CDR1 KGHSH, CDR2 LQKENI. Trimming took 3 bases from V and 9 from J; bases not matched to a gene: 9. The CDR3 has 14 amino acids. CDR3 in DNA: TGTGCCAGCTCACCCTACCGACAGGGGGAACCGCAGTACGTC. It yields the protein CASSPYRQGEPQYV.

The table lists this clone with a few counts. The chain has TRBV10-2 and TRBJ2-7, with 10 bases lining up with TRBD1. The germline CDR1 and CDR2 sequences are WSHSY and SAAADI. The CDR3 totals 14 residues. V gave up 6 bases and J gave up 0 bases; unmatched junction bases: 2. The CDR3 protein is CASRDRGLSYEQYV. Written as DNA, the CDR3 is TGCGCCAGCAGAGACAGGGGGCTCTCCTACGAGCAGTACGTC.

J is TRBJ1-2 and V is TRBV11-2; D might be TRBD1 (5 bases). V was cut by 3 bases and J by 4 bases, with 12 bases left in between. Germline CDR1 reads SGHAT; CDR2 reads FQNNGV. The CDR3 totals 14 residues. CDR3 in amino acids: CASSFREAGYGYTF. DNA of the CDR3: TGTGCCAGCAGCTTCAGGGAGGCGGGCTATGGCTACACCTTC.